These T cell receptor beta chains were read from a single sample in a study of CD4 T cells in relation to SARS-CoV-2 and coronaviruses. Antigens for these TCRs are unknown. Method: immunoSEQ multiplex PCR; TCRdb's copy keeps in-frame clones and lacks some. The sample carries about 26,000 clones, roughly 80% recorded once. The source material was CD4+ T cells from PBMCs, cultured in vitro. The origin of the receptors is a human donor in good health. Each CDR3 is given with its conserved first and last residue. The D gene is left open where the match is weak. Some rows mark clone size as missing; the rest say once, few, many or name a class of expanded clone.

V: TRBV4-1
J: TRBJ1-4
length: 12
size: -
D: -
DNA: TGCGCCAGCAGCCAAGTTTATGAAAAACTGTTTTTT
CDR3: CASSQVYEKLFF

V: TRBV4-2
J: TRBJ1-3
length: 17
size: medium-sized
D: -
DNA: TGTGCCAGCAGCCAAGAGAGTCAGAAAGACTCTGGAAACACCATATATTTT
CDR3: CASSQESQKDSGNTIYF

V: TRBV6-6
J: TRBJ2-1
length: 15
size: -
D: TRBD2
DNA: TGTGCCAGCAGGGGCGGACTAGCGGGAGGCTTTGAGCAGTTCTTC
CDR3: CASRGGLAGGFEQFF

V: TRBV5-1
J: TRBJ1-4
length: 16
size: once
D: -
DNA: TGCGCCAGCAGCTCCAACCGGGAAACAACTAATGAAAAACTGTTTTTT
CDR3: CASSSNRETTNEKLFF

V: TRBV5-8
J: TRBJ2-7
length: 15
size: -
D: TRBD1
DNA: TGTGCCAGCAGCGCCCGGGACAGTAGCTCCTACGAGCAGTACTTC
CDR3: CASSARDSSSYEQYF

V: TRBV20-1
J: TRBJ2-2
length: 14
size: -
D: -
DNA: TGCAGTGCTAGTCCAGGGGCGCTCGGCGGGGAGCTGTTTTTT
CDR3: CSASPGALGGELFF

V: TRBV4-3
J: TRBJ1-2
length: 14
size: -
D: -
DNA: TGCGCCAGCAGCCACCTAGACAGAAGAAATGGCTACACCTTC
CDR3: CASSHLDRRNGYTF

V: TRBV5-1
J: TRBJ2-3
length: 17
size: -
D: TRBD1
DNA: TGCGCCAGCAGCTACAGGGGCGCCTCTTTAACCACAGATACGCAGTATTTT
CDR3: CASSYRGASLTTDTQYF

V: TRBV4-3
J: TRBJ1-1
length: 15
size: few
D: -
DNA: TGCGCCAGCAGCCAAGAAGTACGGGGCGGGGGGAAAGCTTTCTTT
CDR3: CASSQEVRGGGKAFF

V: TRBV14
J: TRBJ2-5
length: 16
size: -
D: TRBD2
DNA: TGTGCCAGCAGCCTTTTGACTAGCGGGGGGGAAGAGACCCAGTACTTC
CDR3: CASSLLTSGGEETQYF

V: TRBV19
J: TRBJ2-1
length: 15
size: -
D: TRBD1
DNA: TGTGCCAGTACCCCGGGGACAGGGGTCTACAATGAGCAGTTCTTC
CDR3: CASTPGTGVYNEQFF

V: TRBV19
J: TRBJ2-2
length: 12
size: few
D: -
DNA: TGTGCCAGTAGCCAAGGGGAGTATAGGCTGTTTTTT
CDR3: CASSQGEYRLFF

V: TRBV19
J: TRBJ1-6
length: 13
size: -
D: -
DNA: TGTGCCAGTAGTCCAAGGACGGATTCACCCCTCCACTTT
CDR3: CASSPRTDSPLHF

V: TRBV6-2/TRBV6-3
J: TRBJ1-2
length: 14
size: few
D: -
DNA: TGTGCCAGCAGTAGCCCCAGCCGGAACTATGGCTACACCTTC
CDR3: CASSSPSRNYGYTF

V: TRBV10-3
J: TRBJ1-4
length: 15
size: -
D: -
DNA: TGTGCCATCAGTGCTGCGGGGGCTTCTAATGAAAAACTGTTTTTT
CDR3: CAISAAGASNEKLFF

V: TRBV5-1
J: TRBJ2-1
length: 15
size: once
D: TRBD1
DNA: TGCGCCAGCAGCTTAAACAGGGGGGCCTACAATGAGCAGTTCTTC
CDR3: CASSLNRGAYNEQFF

V: TRBV2
J: TRBJ1-6
length: 14
size: few
D: -
DNA: TGTGCCAGCAGTGAACGGGGGGGAAATTCACCCCTCCACTTT
CDR3: CASSERGGNSPLHF

V: TRBV25-1
J: TRBJ1-1
length: 14
size: few
D: -
DNA: TGTGCCAGCAGTCCCCGGGGGGGGAGTCCTGAAGCTTTCTTT
CDR3: CASSPRGGSPEAFF

V: TRBV12-3/TRBV12-4
J: TRBJ2-2
length: 13
size: -
D: -
DNA: TGTGCCAGCACCTTAGGTGACACCGGGGAGCTGTTTTTT
CDR3: CASTLGDTGELFF

V: TRBV5-4
J: TRBJ2-1
length: 16
size: -
D: -
DNA: TGTGCCAGCAGCTTGAGAGGCCTCCAGGGAATAGGTGAGCAGTTCTTC
CDR3: CASSLRGLQGIGEQFF

V: TRBV7-3
J: TRBJ2-2
length: 20
size: -
D: -
DNA: TGTGCCAGCAGCTTAATTCGGCGTGACCCCCCCCGCAGACTCACCGGGGAGCTGTTTTTT
CDR3: CASSLIRRDPPRRLTGELFF

V: TRBV3-1/TRBV3-2
J: TRBJ2-3
length: 15
size: -
D: TRBD2
DNA: TGTGCCAGCAGCCTCAGACTAGCGGGAGGGGATACGCAGTATTTT
CDR3: CASSLRLAGGDTQYF

V: TRBV4-3
J: TRBJ1-2
length: 15
size: -
D: -
DNA: TGCGCCAGCAGCCAACGCAGGGGTTTGGGATATGGCTACACCTTC
CDR3: CASSQRRGLGYGYTF

V: TRBV27
J: TRBJ1-2
length: 12
size: -
D: TRBD1
DNA: TGTGCCAGCAGCGACAGGGGGCATGGCTACACCTTC
CDR3: CASSDRGHGYTF

V: TRBV9
J: TRBJ2-7
length: 15
size: -
D: TRBD2
DNA: TGTGCCAGCAGCGTACAAGCGGGGACCACCTACGAGCAGTACTTC
CDR3: CASSVQAGTTYEQYF

V: TRBV5-6
J: TRBJ2-7
length: 15
size: -
D: TRBD1
DNA: TGTGCCAGCAGCTTCACCGGGACAGGGAACTACGAGCAGTACTTC
CDR3: CASSFTGTGNYEQYF

V: TRBV5-1
J: TRBJ2-2
length: 14
size: -
D: -
DNA: TGCGCCAGCAGCTTGGGACAGAACACCGGGGAGCTGTTTTTT
CDR3: CASSLGQNTGELFF

V: TRBV5-1
J: TRBJ2-7
length: 12
size: -
D: -
DNA: TGCGCCAGCAGCCCTGGAGGCTACGAGCAGTACTTC
CDR3: CASSPGGYEQYF

V: TRBV3-1/TRBV3-2
J: TRBJ2-2
length: 17
size: -
D: TRBD1
DNA: TGTGCCAGCAGCCAAGAGAGGGACAGGGGGATCACCGGGGAGCTGTTTTTT
CDR3: CASSQERDRGITGELFF

V: TRBV20-1
J: TRBJ1-1
length: 11
size: few
D: -
DNA: TGCAGTGCCCCGCAGGGAGCTGAAGCTTTCTTT
CDR3: CSAPQGAEAFF

V: TRBV30
J: TRBJ2-5
length: 13
size: -
D: -
DNA: TGTGCCTGGAGTGCTACGGCCTGGGAGACCCAGTACTTC
CDR3: CAWSATAWETQYF

V: TRBV5-6
J: TRBJ2-5
length: 17
size: -
D: TRBD1
DNA: TGTGCCAGCAGCTTGCTGGTCGGGACAGGGCATCAAGAGACCCAGTACTTC
CDR3: CASSLLVGTGHQETQYF

V: TRBV9
J: TRBJ1-3
length: 14
size: once
D: -
DNA: TGTGCCAGCAGCGTGGGATCGCCGGGAAACACCATATATTTT
CDR3: CASSVGSPGNTIYF

V: TRBV19
J: TRBJ2-7
length: 15
size: few
D: -
DNA: TGTGCCAGTAGTATTGGGGCTCAAGCGGGCTACGAGCAGTACTTC
CDR3: CASSIGAQAGYEQYF

V: TRBV28
J: TRBJ1-3
length: 16
size: -
D: -
DNA: TGTGCCAGCAGTTTATCCGTGGGGGTTGGTGGAAACACCATATATTTT
CDR3: CASSLSVGVGGNTIYF

V: TRBV11-3
J: TRBJ2-7
length: 15
size: once
D: -
DNA: TGTGCCAGCAGCTTAGATGGTCTCATCGGAGGAGAGCAGTACTTC
CDR3: CASSLDGLIGGEQYF

V: TRBV19
J: TRBJ2-2
length: 13
size: -
D: TRBD1
DNA: TGTGCCAGTGGGACAGTGAACACCGGGGAGCTGTTTTTT
CDR3: CASGTVNTGELFF

V: TRBV6-1
J: TRBJ1-6
length: 17
size: -
D: -
DNA: TGTGCCAGCAGTGAATCAGTGGGTCCGCCGGGGCTCTCACCCCTCCACTTT
CDR3: CASSESVGPPGLSPLHF

V: TRBV7-8
J: TRBJ1-2
length: 13
size: -
D: -
DNA: TGTGCCAGCAGCCGAGCCGGGGGGAATGGCTACACCTTC
CDR3: CASSRAGGNGYTF

V: TRBV2
J: TRBJ2-5
length: 14
size: -
D: -
DNA: TGTGCCAGCAGTCGGGCCGCCCGCCGGGAGACCCAGTACTTC
CDR3: CASSRAARRETQYF

V: TRBV30
J: TRBJ1-5
length: 14
size: -
D: TRBD1
DNA: TGTGCCTGGAGTGGGGACAGGGGCAATCAGCCCCAGCATTTT
CDR3: CAWSGDRGNQPQHF

V: TRBV19
J: TRBJ2-7
length: 14
size: few
D: TRBD2
DNA: TGTGCCAGTAGTATCGGACTAGCGTCGTACGAGCAGTACTTC
CDR3: CASSIGLASYEQYF

V: TRBV7-9
J: TRBJ2-5
length: 10
size: -
D: -
DNA: TGTGCCAGCAGCCAAGAGACCCAGTACTTC
CDR3: CASSQETQYF

V: TRBV14
J: TRBJ2-1
length: 15
size: -
D: TRBD2
DNA: TGTGCCAGCAGCCAAGAACTAGCGGGAGATCGTGAGCAGTTCTTC
CDR3: CASSQELAGDREQFF

V: TRBV5-1
J: TRBJ2-7
length: 14
size: large
D: TRBD2
DNA: TGCGCCAGCAGCCGGACTAGCGGGGTTAGCGAGCAGTACTTC
CDR3: CASSRTSGVSEQYF

V: TRBV9
J: TRBJ1-1
length: 14
size: -
D: -
DNA: TGTGCCAGCAGCGCGAACGTAAGACGAACTGAAGCTTTCTTT
CDR3: CASSANVRRTEAFF

V: TRBV5-1
J: TRBJ1-4
length: 13
size: -
D: -
DNA: TGCGCCAGCAGCTTGACCCGTAATGAAAAACTGTTTTTT
CDR3: CASSLTRNEKLFF

V: TRBV6-5
J: TRBJ1-6
length: 14
size: once
D: -
DNA: TGTGCCAGCAGTTCCGGGGCCTATAATTCACCCCTCCACTTT
CDR3: CASSSGAYNSPLHF

V: TRBV11-2
J: TRBJ2-2
length: 16
size: -
D: -
DNA: TGTGCCAGCACCCCATTATGGAGGGTGGGCACCGGGGAGCTGTTTTTT
CDR3: CASTPLWRVGTGELFF

V: TRBV7-9
J: TRBJ1-1
length: 16
size: -
D: TRBD1
DNA: TGTGCCAGCAGTCGCCCCCGGGACAGGGTTAACACTGAAGCTTTCTTT
CDR3: CASSRPRDRVNTEAFF

V: TRBV7-2
J: TRBJ2-1
length: 15
size: -
D: TRBD2
DNA: TGTGCCAGCAGTGTTCTAGCGGGGGGGCCGAATGAGCAGTTCTTC
CDR3: CASSVLAGGPNEQFF

V: TRBV4-3
J: TRBJ2-2
length: 20
size: -
D: -
DNA: TGCGCCAGCAGCCAAGATCCGGGTCTCGACCCGTCTTATAGCACCGGGGAGCTGTTTTTT
CDR3: CASSQDPGLDPSYSTGELFF

V: TRBV11-2
J: TRBJ2-5
length: 16
size: -
D: TRBD1
DNA: TGTGCCAGCACATCCCAGAGGACAGGGGGCGCAGAGACCCAGTACTTC
CDR3: CASTSQRTGGAETQYF

V: TRBV19
J: TRBJ1-2
length: 12
size: -
D: -
DNA: TGTGCCAGTAGTACACCAGGTTCTTCGGGCACCTTC
CDR3: CASSTPGSSGTF